The rows below give T cell receptor beta chains drawn from one sample of a study of human T cells and chemical hapten exposure. TCRdb passed the RACE reads through MiXCR, listing each CDR3 protein once. The sample has 130,000 or so distinct CDR3 sequences; around 8.2% are singletons. Sequencing was carried out using whole blood. The source is a male donor in good health. Some clones in this sample may be carry-over from other donors' samples. CDR3s include the opening cysteine and the closing phenylalanine or tryptophan. D genes are given only for firm matches. Clone size is shown for a subset of rows, as once, few, many or a class of expanded clone.

CDR3 DNA | CDR3 protein | D gene | clone size | CDR3 length | J gene | V gene
TGTGCCAGCAGCTTGAGGGACGGTCCCTACGAGCAGTACTTC | CASSLRDGPYEQYF | NA | NA | 14 | TRBJ2-7 | TRBV5-4
TGTGCCAGCAGTTTAAATCCAGACACCAACACTGAAGCTTTCTTT | CASSLNPDTNTEAFF | NA | few | 15 | TRBJ1-1 | TRBV27
TGCAGTGCTAGTAAGATGGGGGACGTCACCTACAATGAGCAGTTCTTC | CSASKMGDVTYNEQFF | NA | few | 16 | TRBJ2-1 | TRBV20-1
TGCAGCGACGGGCGACTAGCGGAGAACAATGAGCAGTTCTTC | CSDGRLAENNEQFF | TRBD2 | few | 14 | TRBJ2-1 | TRBV29-1
TGTGCCAGCAGCTTAGATCTGGCCCTCACAGATACGCAGTATTTT | CASSLDLALTDTQYF | NA | NA | 15 | TRBJ2-3 | TRBV7-9
TGTGCCAGCAGCCCGGGACAGGCAGCCTACGAGCAGTACTTC | CASSPGQAAYEQYF | TRBD1 | few | 14 | TRBJ2-7 | TRBV11-1
TGCAGTGCGCCCGGGACTAGCCGCGAGCAGTACTTC | CSAPGTSREQYF | TRBD2 | few | 12 | TRBJ2-7 | TRBV20-1
TGTGCCAGCAGTTACTCGGAGAGGGGACAGGGGGTTTTTGCGCAGTTCTTC | CASSYSERGQGVFAQFF | TRBD1 | few | 17 | TRBJ2-1 | TRBV6-2/TRBV6-3
TGTGCCAGCAGCTTAGCGTCCAGGGTGGGTAATGAGCAGTTCTTC | CASSLASRVGNEQFF | NA | many | 15 | TRBJ2-1 | TRBV7-2
TGTGCCAGCAGCTTGGTAGGCAGGGTTGGGACTGAAGCTTTCTTT | CASSLVGRVGTEAFF | NA | NA | 15 | TRBJ1-1 | TRBV5-5
TGTGCCAGCAGCCCTCCTCTCGACAGAGTGAACACTGAAGCTTTCTTT | CASSPPLDRVNTEAFF | NA | many | 16 | TRBJ1-1 | TRBV5-5
TGTGCCAGCAGCGTGCCACGTAGCGGGAGTTCCAATGAGCAGTTCTTC | CASSVPRSGSSNEQFF | TRBD2 | many | 16 | TRBJ2-1 | TRBV11-2
TGTGCCAGCAGATTCGGGACAGGGGTCTACGAGCAGTACTTC | CASRFGTGVYEQYF | TRBD1 | NA | 14 | TRBJ2-7 | TRBV6-1
TGTGCCAGCAGCACTCAGAGGTATCAGCCCCAGCATTTT | CASSTQRYQPQHF | NA | many | 13 | TRBJ1-5 | TRBV27
TGTGCCAGCACGCCCCTAGCGGAGCCCTACGAGCAGTACTTC | CASTPLAEPYEQYF | TRBD2 | many | 14 | TRBJ2-7 | TRBV28
TGCAGTGCTAGAGGGCAAAGGGTTTTGTGGGAAGTAGAAAATGAGCAGTTCTTC | CSARGQRVLWEVENEQFF | NA | many | 18 | TRBJ2-1 | TRBV20-1
TGTGCCAGCAGCTTAGCGGGATCAAGGGGACTCTGGAAGACCCAGTACTTC | CASSLAGSRGLWKTQYF | NA | few | 17 | TRBJ2-5 | TRBV7-9
TGCAGCGTTCCGATCGGGACTAGCGGGACCTACGAGCAGTACTTC | CSVPIGTSGTYEQYF | TRBD2 | few | 15 | TRBJ2-7 | TRBV29-1
TGTGCCAGCAGTCAAGACTACACAGATACGCAGTATTTT | CASSQDYTDTQYF | NA | few | 13 | TRBJ2-3 | TRBV6-6
TGTGCCAGCAGTTACAGTCAGGGGGCTAACGAGCAGTACTTC | CASSYSQGANEQYF | TRBD1 | few | 14 | TRBJ2-7 | TRBV6-5
TGCAGCGTTGTACGGGGGTCGGAATACAATGAGCAGTTCTTC | CSVVRGSEYNEQFF | NA | few | 14 | TRBJ2-1 | TRBV29-1
TGTGCCAGTATCCGGACAGGGGACAATCAGCCCCAGCATTTT | CASIRTGDNQPQHF | TRBD1 | NA | 14 | TRBJ1-5 | TRBV19
TGTGCCACCAGTGATAGGGACGCAAGCTCCTACAATGAGCAGTTCTTC | CATSDRDASSYNEQFF | NA | many | 16 | TRBJ2-1 | TRBV24-1
TGTGCCAGCAGCTCGTCAGTTGCAGGGCATCTACAGGTCGATGGCTACACCTTC | CASSSSVAGHLQVDGYTF | NA | many | 18 | TRBJ1-2 | TRBV7-9
TGTGCCATCAGCGACAGGGGGCGCACCAATGAAAAACTGTTTTTT | CAISDRGRTNEKLFF | TRBD1 | few | 15 | TRBJ1-4 | TRBV10-3
TGTGCCAGCAGCTGGGGGCGCGGAAATGAGCAGTTCTTC | CASSWGRGNEQFF | NA | many | 13 | TRBJ2-1 | TRBV7-7
TGCAGTGCTAGAGATCTGGCACAGGGGATCATAGCAGATACGCAGTATTTT | CSARDLAQGIIADTQYF | TRBD1 | few | 17 | TRBJ2-3 | TRBV20-1
TGTGCCAGCAGCCGAGACAGGACAACTAATGAAAAACTGTTTTTT | CASSRDRTTNEKLFF | NA | NA | 15 | TRBJ1-4 | TRBV6-2/TRBV6-3
TGTGCCAGCTGGGGGGCAGGGACTGAAGCTTTCTTT | CASWGAGTEAFF | NA | many | 12 | TRBJ1-1 | TRBV3-1
TGCGCCAGCAGCCAGCGACTAGCGGAAGAGACCCAGTACTTC | CASSQRLAEETQYF | TRBD2 | few | 14 | TRBJ2-5 | TRBV4-3
TGTGCCACCATGGGGCCTAACTACGAGCAGTACTTC | CATMGPNYEQYF | NA | NA | 12 | TRBJ2-7 | TRBV10-3
TGTGCCAGCAGTCGAGGGGGGGCGAATGAAAAACTGTTTTTT | CASSRGGANEKLFF | NA | few | 14 | TRBJ1-4 | TRBV7-8
TGCAGCCTCGAACCCGTCGGGACCCTTGTTTATGAGCAGTTCTTC | CSLEPVGTLVYEQFF | NA | NA | 15 | TRBJ2-1 | TRBV29-1
TGTGCCAGCAGTTTATGGACAGGGGGCAACTCAGATACGCAGTATTTT | CASSLWTGGNSDTQYF | TRBD1 | NA | 16 | TRBJ2-3 | TRBV28
TGCAGCGTTGCCGGGTTGGAAAAACTGTTTTTT | CSVAGLEKLFF | NA | NA | 11 | TRBJ1-4 | TRBV29-1
TGTGCCAGCAGCTTGGCCCTAGCGGGAGAGTATGATACGCAGTATTTT | CASSLALAGEYDTQYF | TRBD2 | few | 16 | TRBJ2-3 | TRBV5-6
TGTGCCACCAATCTAGGATTCACCAATCAGCCCCAGCATTTT | CATNLGFTNQPQHF | NA | medium-sized | 14 | TRBJ1-5 | TRBV24-1
TGTGCCAGCAGCCAAGACGGGAGCCGTTCGGTGCAGTTCTTC | CASSQDGSRSVQFF | NA | few | 14 | TRBJ2-1 | TRBV14
TGTGCCATCAGTGGGACAGGGTCCGGCGACACTGAAGCTTTCTTT | CAISGTGSGDTEAFF | TRBD1 | few | 15 | TRBJ1-1 | TRBV10-3
TGCGCCAGGCTACAGCAGATACTAACGCAGTATTTT | CARLQQILTQYF | NA | many | 12 | TRBJ2-3 | TRBV23-1